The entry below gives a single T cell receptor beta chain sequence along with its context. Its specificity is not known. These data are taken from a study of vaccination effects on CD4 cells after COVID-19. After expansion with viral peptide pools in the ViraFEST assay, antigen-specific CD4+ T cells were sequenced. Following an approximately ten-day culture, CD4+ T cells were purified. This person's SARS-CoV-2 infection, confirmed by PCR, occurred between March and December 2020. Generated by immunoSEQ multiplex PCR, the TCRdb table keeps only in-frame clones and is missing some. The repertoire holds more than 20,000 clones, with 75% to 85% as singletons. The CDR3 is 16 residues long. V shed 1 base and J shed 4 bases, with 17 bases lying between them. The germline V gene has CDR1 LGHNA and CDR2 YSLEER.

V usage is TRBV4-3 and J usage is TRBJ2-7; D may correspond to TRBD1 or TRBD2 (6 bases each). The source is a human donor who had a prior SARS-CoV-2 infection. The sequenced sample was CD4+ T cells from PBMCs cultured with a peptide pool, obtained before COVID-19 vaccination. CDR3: CASSQGGALTTYEQYF. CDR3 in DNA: TGCGCCAGCAGCCAAGGGGGGGCCCTTACAACTTACGAGCAGTACTTC.